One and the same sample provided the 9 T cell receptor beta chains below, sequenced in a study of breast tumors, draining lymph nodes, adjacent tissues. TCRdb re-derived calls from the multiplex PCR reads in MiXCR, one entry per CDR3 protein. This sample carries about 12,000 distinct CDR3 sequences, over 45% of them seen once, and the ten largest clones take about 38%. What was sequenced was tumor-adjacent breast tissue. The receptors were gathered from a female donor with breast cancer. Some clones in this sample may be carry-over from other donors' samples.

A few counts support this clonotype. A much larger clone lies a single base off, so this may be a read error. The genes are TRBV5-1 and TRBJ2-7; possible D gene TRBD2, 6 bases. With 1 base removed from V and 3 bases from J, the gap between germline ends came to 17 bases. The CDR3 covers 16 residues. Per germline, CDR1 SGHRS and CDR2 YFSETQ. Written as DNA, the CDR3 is TGCGCCAGCAGCTTGTACGGGGGTCGACACAACTACGAGCAGTACTTC. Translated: CASSLYGGRHNYEQYF.

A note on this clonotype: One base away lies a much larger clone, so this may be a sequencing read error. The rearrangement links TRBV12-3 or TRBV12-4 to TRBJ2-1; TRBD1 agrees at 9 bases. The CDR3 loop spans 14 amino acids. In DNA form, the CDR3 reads TGTGCCAGCAGTGATACAGGGGGCGGAAATGAGCGGTTCTTC. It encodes CASSDTGGGNERFF.

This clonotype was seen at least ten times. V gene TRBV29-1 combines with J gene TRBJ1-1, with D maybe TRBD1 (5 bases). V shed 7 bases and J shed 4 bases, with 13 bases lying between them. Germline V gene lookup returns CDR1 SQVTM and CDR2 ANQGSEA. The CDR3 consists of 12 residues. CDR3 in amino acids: CSARVGSTEAFF. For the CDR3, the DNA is TGCAGCGCCAGGGTAGGGAGCACTGAAGCTTTCTTT.

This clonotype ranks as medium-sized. The CDR3 protein is CASSPGQGATNEKLFF. Written as DNA, the CDR3 is TGCGCCAGCAGCCCGGGACAGGGCGCAACTAATGAAAAACTGTTTTTT. The chain links TRBV4-1 to TRBJ1-4, with TRBD1 matching 9 bases. The CDR3 is made up of 16 amino acids. J was trimmed by 0 bases and V by 4 bases; bases with no gene match: 3. Germline CDR1 is MGHRA and CDR2 is YSYEKL.

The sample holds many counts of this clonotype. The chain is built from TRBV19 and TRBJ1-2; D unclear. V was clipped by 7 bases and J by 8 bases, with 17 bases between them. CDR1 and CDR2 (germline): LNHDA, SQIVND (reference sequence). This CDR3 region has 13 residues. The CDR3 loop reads CASTPRGFRGYTF. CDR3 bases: TGTGCCAGTACCCCTCGGGGTTTTAGAGGCTACACCTTC.

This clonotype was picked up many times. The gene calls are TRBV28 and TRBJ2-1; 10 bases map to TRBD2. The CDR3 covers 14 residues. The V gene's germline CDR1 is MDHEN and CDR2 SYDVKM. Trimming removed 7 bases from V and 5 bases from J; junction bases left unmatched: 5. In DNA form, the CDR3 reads TGTGCCAGCACCCCGGGACTAGCGAACAATGAGCAGTTCTTC. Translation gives CASTPGLANNEQFF.

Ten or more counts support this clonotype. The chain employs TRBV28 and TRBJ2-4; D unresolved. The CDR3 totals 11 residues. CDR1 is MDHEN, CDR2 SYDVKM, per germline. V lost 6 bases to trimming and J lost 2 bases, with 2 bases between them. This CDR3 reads CASRTKNIQYF. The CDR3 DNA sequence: TGTGCCAGCAGAACCAAAAACATTCAGTACTTC.

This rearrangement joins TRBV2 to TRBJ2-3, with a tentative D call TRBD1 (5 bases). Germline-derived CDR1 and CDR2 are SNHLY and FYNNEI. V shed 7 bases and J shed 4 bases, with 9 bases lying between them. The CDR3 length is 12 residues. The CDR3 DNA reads TGTGCCAGCACAGCAGGGCCAGATACGCAGTATTTT. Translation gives CASTAGPDTQYF.

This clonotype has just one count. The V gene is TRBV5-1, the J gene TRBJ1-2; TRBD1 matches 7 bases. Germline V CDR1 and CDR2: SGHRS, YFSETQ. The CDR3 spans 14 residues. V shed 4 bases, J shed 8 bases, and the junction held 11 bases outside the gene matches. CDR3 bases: TGCGCCAGCAGCGTGGGGACAGATGGGGCCGGCTACACCTTC. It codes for CASSVGTDGAGYTF.